This T cell receptor beta chain originates from a study of response to subunit inactivated influenza vaccine listed by TCRdb under 2018. Notes on the research overall: Deep quantitative profiling of the T cell receptor repertoire was used in the study to follow responses to a trivalent subunit inactivated influenza vaccine. Study-wide findings and limitations: The authors proposed that each seasonal influenza vaccination may bring in only a limited number of new T cells.

V gives up 0 bases and J gives up 2 bases, and the segment between their germline ends measures 1 base. CDR3 length: 12 amino acids, cysteine to phenylalanine. The entry retains the CDR3 DNA only, 36 bases that are in frame from base 1. The germline V gene encodes CDR1 SGHRS and CDR2 YFSETQ. Libraries were made using RT-PCR. The reads were generated on an Illumina HiSeq 2500. Using fastp at Q25 and MiXCR, TCRdb reprocessed the public reads and kept productive beta chains. CDR3 protein duplicates are merged, each entry listing the most common genes and DNA. The sample data list about 570,000 distinct CDR3 sequences, and about 10% of these were observed just once. Of the sample, approximately 11% falls within the top ten clones. This clonotype was recorded many times. Its antigen remains undetermined. No per-base quality is available; no much larger clone lies one base away. This sample also appeared in a second study, on T cells expressing NK-cell markers. As noted in the second study: TCR beta cDNA libraries were prepared using 5'RACE template switching, which introduced a universal primer site and unique molecular identifiers. In sorted CD3+CD56+NKG2C+, CD3+CD56+NKG2C- and CD3+CD56-NKG2C+ T-cell subsets from eight or nine donors, TCR beta-chain repertoires were profiled. Among the eight sequenced donors, only one was HCMV-seronegative, while the other seven were HCMV-seropositive. In several experiments an anti-gammadeltaTCR antibody was added to restrict sorting to alphabetaTCR-expressing T cells. In roughly six donors, the dominant CD3+CD56+NKG2C+ clonotypes ranked among the top 10 CD8+ clonotypes, making up roughly 1.0-8% of CD8+ T cells. Those dominant clonotypes were again the most abundant among CD3+CD56-NKG2C+ cells in a handful of donors, at about 28.3-65%. Whether the expanded NKG2C-expressing T cell clones were specific for HCMV antigens was left unclear. The eight sequenced donors were randomly selected healthy volunteers, three men and five women. HCMV-specific IgG was detected in serum with a commercial ELISA kit to determine HCMV serostatus. Peripheral blood mononuclear cells were isolated from blood by Ficoll density gradient centrifugation. For several donors, bulk peripheral blood T-cell repertoires were additionally sequenced from unsorted PBMC. cDNA synthesis was primed from the TCR beta constant segment and was followed by two successive PCR amplification steps. Libraries were sequenced as 2 x 150 bp reads on Illumina HiSeq 2000/2500, MiSeq or NextSeq. MIGEC handled demultiplexing of the reads and grouping by UMI, while MiTCR was used to assemble and quantify clonotypes. To remove erroneous sequences, TCR cDNA sequences were retained only when supported by two or more reads. The tcR package was used for downstream repertoire analysis, with clonotypes matched between fractions based on CDR3 nucleotide sequence plus V segment. VDJmatch was used to annotate antigen specificity against VDJdb, with one amino acid substitution in CDR3 allowed.

The sequences come from PBMCs from blood, collected on the day of vaccination. This TCR came from a middle-aged man who received an inactivated influenza vaccine. Donor details come from another sample of the same person, matched by shared clones. Here the chain combines TRBV5-1 and TRBJ2-3, with the D gene call left open. CDR3 protein: CASSLDTDTQYF. The nucleotide sequence is TGCGCCAGCAGCTTGGACACAGATACGCAGTATTTT.